This T cell receptor (beta chain) was identified in a study of T-cell memory formation after mild COVID-19. The V gene lost 3 bases and the J gene lost 0 bases, with 13 bases spanning the gap. The germline gives CDR1 WSHSY, CDR2 SAAADI. CDR3 length: 16 residues. Study-wide results and caveats: For contracting clones, CD4+ ones sat mainly in CM and EM, CD8+ in EMRA.

MiXCR, run by TCRdb on the 5' RACE reads, gives a single entry per CDR3 protein. The sample consists of 470,000 or so distinct CDR3 sequences, 20% of them appearing once. For this clonotype: Antigen: not known.

Specimen: PBMCs or a T cell subset sorted from them (not recorded which). The sequence came from an adult woman who had mild COVID-19 (a few samples of this study predate the infection). Cell type and time point are not known. The rearrangement links TRBV10-2 to TRBJ2-3; D not certain. CDR3 bases: TGCGCCAGCAGTGATTTCAGGTGGCTAAGCACAGATACGCAGTATTTT. It translates to CASSDFRWLSTDTQYF.